The present T cell receptor beta chain was sequenced within a study of blood T cell repertoires in COVID-19. Across the whole study: T cells, B-cell-depleted T cells, or PBMCs provided the cDNA or gDNA that served as material.

Unmatched junction bases numbered 8, after V lost 5 bases and J lost 5 bases. This CDR3 has 15 residues. CDR1 is SGHVS, CDR2 FNYEAQ, per germline. As processed by the authors: How many nucleated cells were present was estimated from reference gene primer amplification. Assay used: immunoSEQ multiplex PCR; TCRdb lists only in-frame clones, some missing. The V and J calls and clone size were taken over from that table, and D and trimming were inferred from the DNA. This sample has approximately 150,000 clones; around 90% occur once, and the top ten carry under 3%. This TCR came from a woman older than 75 with COVID-19, enrolled during active disease. V gene TRBV7-6 combines with J gene TRBJ1-4; 7 nucleotides match TRBD1. Sequenced: peripheral blood. The DNA of the CDR3 is TGTGCCAGCAGCCAAATGCGGACAGGAAATGAAAAACTGTTTTTT. This translates into CASSQMRTGNEKLFF.